This T cell receptor (beta chain) was captured in a study of blood T cells in healthy people across ages (dated by TCRdb to between 2014 and 2017). A note on the overall study: Template switching captured roughly one uniquely barcoded TCR beta cDNA molecule per two T cells in model experiments. Age-related changes in TCR beta repertoire diversity were measured in the study by deep sequencing normalized with unique cDNA molecular identifiers. Four age groups were formed from the donors: young (average 16 years), middle-aged (approximately 40), aged (roughly 56) and long-lived (approximately 80). To avoid experimental bias, donors of different ages were distributed randomly across sequencing lanes. Two additional independent replicas of 1 million unique cDNA reads from the same blood draw were analyzed for two donors (one aged 18 to 30 and one aged 80 or older). The full study reports these points: Since profiling was done on bulk unsorted PBMCs, naive and antigen-experienced compartments could not be conclusively compared. Estimates of total diversity based on one million sequenced T cells were considered lower bounds and underestimates. Observed TCR beta diversity per million T cells fell roughly linearly with age, and a significant reduction was already apparent by age approximately 41. Donor CMV infection status was unknown, potentially confounding age-related changes in expanded clonotypes. Observed TCR beta diversity correlated strongly with the percentage of naive T cells measured by flow cytometry. The long-lived group showed more naive CD4+ T cells, fewer expanded clones and increased TCR diversity than the aged group, suggesting age selection.

The donors were roughly 39 Caucasian individuals from Russia, aged roughly 6 to 100 years, who were systemically healthy. Each donor gave 8 to 10 milliliters of peripheral blood, drawn into EDTA-treated Vacutainer tubes. Ficoll-Paque density-gradient centrifugation was used to isolate PBMCs, with at least 6.5 million per sample. Trizol reagent was used to extract total RNA from PBMCs, with at least 6 micrograms per sample. For every donor, an aliquot of PBMCs went through flow cytometry to measure the percentages of naive CD45RAhigh/CD27high T cells. Library method: 5' RACE. Sequencing was performed on an Illumina HiSeq 2500. The second PCR ran for roughly 7 to 12 cycles and used a J-beta primer mix along with a sample-barcoded 5' primer. Each TCR beta cDNA molecule received a unique molecular identifier from a template-switch 5' adaptor carrying 12 random nucleotides. Each sample yielded at least 3 million CDR3-containing paired-end reads. First-strand cDNA synthesis was performed from all RNA using the Mint cDNA synthesis kit, with priming by a TRBC-specific oligonucleotide. All cDNA was treated with uracil-DNA glycosylase and then went through a first 18-cycle PCR with the universal primers M1SS and BC2_uni_R. Turning to the authors' computational methods: For normalization, 1 million high-quality reads, each with a distinct molecular identifier, were randomly selected from each sample. Reads sharing molecular identifiers were discarded rather than binned into consensus sequences. CDR3 identification, clonotype clustering and error correction used MiTCR with a Q25 quality threshold and the strictest error-elimination algorithm. A nonparametric unseen species model with Euler transformation was used to estimate a lower bound on total TCR beta diversity. The public sequencing data were trimmed at Q25 with fastp and processed into clonotypes with MiXCR by TCRdb, which kept only in-frame beta chains. Every distinct CDR3 protein forms one entry, paired with its most common genes and DNA. What appears here as the V and J calls and clone size reflects TCRdb's work, not the paper's. In all, the sample holds 1,500,000 or so distinct CDR3 sequences, and approximately 43% of those were seen once. Jointly, the top ten make up roughly 3.7% of the sample.

A remark on this clonotype: The specificity of this receptor is unknown. No per-base quality is available; no much larger clone lies one base away.

The sequence was obtained from a woman younger than 35 in good health. Sample: blood.

The sequenced DNA is TGTGCCAGCACCGACCTTGGGTATGCTGGAAACACCATATATTTT. It specifies CASTDLGYAGNTIYF. The rearrangement joined TRBV7-9 to TRBJ1-3, with the identity of the D gene unclear. From a lookup of the germline V gene (reference sequence), CDR1 and CDR2 are SEHNR and FQNEAQ. From the cysteine through the phenylalanine, the CDR3 covers 15 amino acids. The sequence is cut down to CDR3 DNA, 45 bases in frame from base 1. V lost 7 bases and J lost 2 bases; the stretch between them is 15 bases long.